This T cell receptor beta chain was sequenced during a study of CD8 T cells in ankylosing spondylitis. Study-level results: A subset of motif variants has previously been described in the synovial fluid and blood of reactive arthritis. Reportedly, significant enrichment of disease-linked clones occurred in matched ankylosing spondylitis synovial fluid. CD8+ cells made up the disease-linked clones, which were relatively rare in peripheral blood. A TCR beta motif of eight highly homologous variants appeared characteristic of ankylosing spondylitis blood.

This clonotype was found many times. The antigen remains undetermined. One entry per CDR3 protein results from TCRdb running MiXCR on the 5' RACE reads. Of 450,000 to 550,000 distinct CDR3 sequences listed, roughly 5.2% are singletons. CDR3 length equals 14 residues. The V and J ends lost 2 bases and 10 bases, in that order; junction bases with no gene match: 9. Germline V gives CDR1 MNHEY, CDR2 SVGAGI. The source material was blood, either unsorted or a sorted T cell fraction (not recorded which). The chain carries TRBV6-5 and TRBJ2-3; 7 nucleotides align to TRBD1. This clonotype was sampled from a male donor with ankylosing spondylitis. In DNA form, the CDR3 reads TGTGCCAGCAGTTACACAGGGGCCAGTGAAGCGCAGTATTTT. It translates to CASSYTGASEAQYF.